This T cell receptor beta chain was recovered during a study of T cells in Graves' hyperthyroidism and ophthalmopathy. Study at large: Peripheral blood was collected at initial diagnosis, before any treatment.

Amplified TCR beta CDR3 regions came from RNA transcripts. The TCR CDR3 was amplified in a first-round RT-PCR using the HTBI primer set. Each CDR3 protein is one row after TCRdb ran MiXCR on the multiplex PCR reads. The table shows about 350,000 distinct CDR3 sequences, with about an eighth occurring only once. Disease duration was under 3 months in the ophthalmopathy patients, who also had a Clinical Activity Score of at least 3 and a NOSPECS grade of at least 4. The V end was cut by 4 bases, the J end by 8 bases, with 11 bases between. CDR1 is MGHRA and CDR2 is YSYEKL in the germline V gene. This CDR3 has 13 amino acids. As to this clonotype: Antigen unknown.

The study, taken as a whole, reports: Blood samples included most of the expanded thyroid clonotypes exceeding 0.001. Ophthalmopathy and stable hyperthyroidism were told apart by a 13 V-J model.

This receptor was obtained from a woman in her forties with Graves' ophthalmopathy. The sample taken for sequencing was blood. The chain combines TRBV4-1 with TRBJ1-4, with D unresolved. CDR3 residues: CASSRSQREKLFF. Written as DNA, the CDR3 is TGCGCCAGCAGCCGATCACAGCGGGAAAAACTGTTTTTT.